This TCR beta chain was documented in a study of T cells after yellow fever vaccination. This clonotype appeared many times. CDR3 length: 16 amino acids. V was pared by 0 bases and J by 4 bases, with 8 bases of the junction left unmatched. Germline assignment: CDR1 LNHNV and CDR2 YYDKDF (reference sequence). The authors made TCR cDNA by 5'RACE template switching, adding a universal primer site and UMIs. A single record per CDR3 protein comes from TCRdb applying MiXCR to the 5' RACE reads. The table shows 250,000 or so distinct CDR3 sequences, with about 3.5% occurring only once. The chain employs TRBV15 and TRBJ2-7; 8 bases match TRBD1. The sample was PBMCs, taken 15 days after the yellow fever booster vaccination. This sequence was found in a man aged 18-30 years who received the YFV17D yellow fever vaccine. CDR3 residues: CATSREGTGQGYEQYF. The DNA of the CDR3 is TGTGCCACCAGCAGAGAGGGGACTGGACAGGGATACGAGCAGTACTTC.